The TCR beta chain under discussion was sequenced for a study of regulatory T cells in long-lasting Graves disease. Study-wide findings and caveats: Whereas new patients shared about a thousand public clonotypes, persistent patients shared more, at approximately 2,500. Patients with persistent Graves' had lower TCR diversity than newly diagnosed patients.

Concerning this clonotype: No antigen is known for it. This may be a read error: a much more frequent sequence differs by one nucleotide.

Library construction for TCR beta used iRepertoire HTBI primers and Arm-PCR of CDR3 regions. TCRdb reprocessed the multiplex PCR reads via MiXCR and lists one record per CDR3 protein. Altogether under 450,000 distinct CDR3 sequences are present, 20% to 25% being singletons, with the ten largest covering 25% to 30%. Germline V gives CDR1 SNHLY, CDR2 FYNNEI. The CDR3 has 13 residues. Trimming stripped 7 bases from V and 4 bases from J, with 14 bases between. The time point: persistent/refractory GD, antithyroid drugs over 5 years with positive TRAb. With RNA extracted from PBMCs as input, the TCR library was made.

Material: peripheral blood mononuclear cells (PBMCs), obtained when the disease was refractory, from a patient treated with antithyroid drugs. The sequence was obtained from a woman aged 40 to 50 with Graves disease. The J gene is TRBJ2-7, the V gene TRBV2; D call uncertain. The CDR3 nucleotides are TGTGCCAGCAATTTGCAAGGACCGTACGAGCAGTACTTC. It specifies CASNLQGPYEQYF. The full variable domain, in which reference TRBV2 and TRBJ2-7 provide the parts outside the CDR3, is EPEVTQTPSHQVTQMGQEVILRCVPISNHLYFYWYRQILGQKVEFLVSFYNNEISEKSEIFDDQFSVERPDGSNFTLKIRSTKLEDSAMYFCASNLQGPYEQYFGPGTRLTVT.